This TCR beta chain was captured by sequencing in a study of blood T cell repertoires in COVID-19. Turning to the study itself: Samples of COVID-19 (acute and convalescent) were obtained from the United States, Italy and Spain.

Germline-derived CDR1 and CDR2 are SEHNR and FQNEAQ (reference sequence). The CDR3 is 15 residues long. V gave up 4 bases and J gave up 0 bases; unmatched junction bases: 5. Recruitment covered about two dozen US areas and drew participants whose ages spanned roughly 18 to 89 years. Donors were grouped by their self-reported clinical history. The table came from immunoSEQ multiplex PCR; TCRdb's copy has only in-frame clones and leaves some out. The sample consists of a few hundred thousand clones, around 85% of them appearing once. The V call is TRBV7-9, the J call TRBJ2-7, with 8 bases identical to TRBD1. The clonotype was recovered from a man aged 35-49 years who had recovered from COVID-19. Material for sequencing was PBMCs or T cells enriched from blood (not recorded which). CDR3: CASSSDRASSYEQYF. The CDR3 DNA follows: TGTGCCAGCAGCTCGGACAGGGCCAGCTCCTACGAGCAGTACTTC.